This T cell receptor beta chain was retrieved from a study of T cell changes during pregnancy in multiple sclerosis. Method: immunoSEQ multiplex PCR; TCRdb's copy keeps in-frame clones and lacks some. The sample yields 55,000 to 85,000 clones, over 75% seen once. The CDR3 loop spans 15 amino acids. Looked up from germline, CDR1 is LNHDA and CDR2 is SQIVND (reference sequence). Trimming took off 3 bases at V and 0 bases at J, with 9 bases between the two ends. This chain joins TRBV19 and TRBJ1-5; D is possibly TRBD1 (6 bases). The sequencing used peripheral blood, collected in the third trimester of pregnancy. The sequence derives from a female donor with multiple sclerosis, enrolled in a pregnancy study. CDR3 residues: CASSMGAYSNQPQHF. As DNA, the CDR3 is TGTGCCAGTAGTATGGGGGCCTATAGCAATCAGCCCCAGCATTTT.